Here is one T cell receptor (beta chain) with its context. Participants came from roughly 24 US areas, aged about 18 to 95 years. Categorization into cohorts depended on clinical history that participants reported. With 4 bases removed from V and 2 bases from J, the gap between germline ends came to 18 bases. CDR3 length: 16 amino acids. In germline, CDR1 is SGHRS, CDR2 YFSETQ. This sample was taken from a study of blood T cell repertoires in COVID-19. Study at large: Acute and convalescent COVID-19 samples came from the United States, Italy and Spain.

Only in-frame clones appear in the TCRdb table, and some are missing; sequencing was by immunoSEQ multiplex PCR. This sample yields 250,000 to 300,000 clones, of which roughly 80% are seen a single time; approximately 5% belongs to the top ten. This clonotype was sampled from a man between 40 and 49 years old who had been exposed to COVID-19. The V gene is TRBV5-1, the J gene TRBJ2-5, with D maybe TRBD1 (6 bases). The source material was PBMCs or T cells enriched from blood (not recorded which). The CDR3 bases are TGCGCCAGCAGCGGAGAACCCCTGGGGGCTCAAGAGACCCAGTACTTC. It yields the protein CASSGEPLGAQETQYF.